Each of the 13 T cell receptor beta chains below was sequenced from the same sample in a study of spatial heterogeneity in lung cancer. TCRdb fed the 5' RACE reads into MiXCR, producing one record per CDR3 protein. The table shows more than 40,000 distinct CDR3 sequences, with 22% occurring only once. Time point described: blood at routine non-recurrence follow-up after resection. The starting material was PBMCs, obtained at follow-up. These TCRs come from a female donor with early-stage non-small cell lung cancer.

This clonotype was found a few times. The chain has TRBV6-5 and TRBJ2-1; 8 nucleotides match TRBD1. The CDR3 covers 16 residues. V shed 6 bases and J 7 bases; nucleotides not matched to a gene: 14. The germline gives CDR1 MNHEY, CDR2 SVGAGI. The CDR3 DNA sequence: TGTGCCAGCAGGCTGGACAGGGAGGTCGGGTTAAATGAGCAGTTCTTC. It codes for CASRLDREVGLNEQFF.

Relative to its sample, this clonotype is medium-sized. The V and J genes are TRBV11-2 and TRBJ2-3, with D maybe TRBD2 (5 bases). The V end lost 5 bases, the J end lost 7 bases, and 13 bases lay between the germline ends. The V gene's germline CDR1 is SGHAT and CDR2 FQNNGV. This CDR3 has 13 amino acids. The CDR3 region has the DNA TGTGCCAGCAGCCCCCTCCGGGAATATACGCAGTATTTT. Protein: CASSPLREYTQYF.

This clonotype occurred a few times. The gene calls are TRBV5-1 and TRBJ2-2, with D unclear. The germline V gene encodes CDR1 SGHRS and CDR2 YFSETQ. The CDR3 has 18 amino acids. V was shortened by 8 bases and J by 1 base, with 24 bases between the two germline ends. CDR3 region: CASSSRPLSTENTGELFF. DNA for the CDR3: TGCGCCAGTTCCTCCCGACCCCTCAGCACCGAGAACACCGGGGAGCTGTTTTTT.

This clonotype has only a few counts. The chain links TRBV7-8 to TRBJ2-1; 10 nucleotides line up with TRBD2. The V and J ends lost 4 bases and 9 bases, in that order; junction bases with no gene match: 15. Germline loops: CDR1 SGHVS, CDR2 FQNEAQ. The CDR3 totals 17 residues. The CDR3 DNA reads TGTGCCAGCAGCTCCCCGGGGGGGGAGCGGGAGGGGAGTGAGCAGTTCTTC. It yields the protein CASSSPGGEREGSEQFF. Variable domain in full (rest from reference TRBV7-8 and TRBJ2-1): GAGVSQSPRYKVAKRGQDVALRCDPISGHVSLFWYQQALGQGPEFLTYFQNEAQLDKSGLPSDRFFAERPEGSVSTLKIQRTQQEDSAVYLCASSSPGGEREGSEQFFGPGTRLTVL.

This clonotype has at least ten counts. The chain employs TRBV18 and TRBJ1-2, with TRBD1 matching 9 bases. The CDR3 contains 15 residues. The ends lost 8 bases at V and 4 bases at J; junction bases unmatched: 11. Germline lookup yields CDR1 KGHSH and CDR2 LQKENI. Here the CDR3 DNA reads TGTGCCAGCCGGACTCTTTTGGGACAGGGCTATGGCTACACCTTC. It encodes CASRTLLGQGYGYTF.

The rearrangement links TRBV6-5 to TRBJ2-3, with a tentative D call TRBD2 (6 bases). V was pared by 6 bases and J by 3 bases, with 13 bases between. This CDR3 has 14 residues. Germline V gene lookup returns CDR1 MNHEY and CDR2 SVGAGI. The CDR3 region is CASREVAETDTQYF. CDR3 nucleotide sequence: TGTGCCAGCAGAGAGGTAGCGGAAACAGATACGCAGTATTTT.

This clonotype came up many times. This chain links TRBV12-3 or TRBV12-4 with TRBJ2-5; D unresolved. The V gene lost 4 bases and the J gene lost 5 bases, with 8 bases spanning the gap. The CDR3 extends over 12 amino acids. CDR3 DNA sequence: TGTGCCAGCAGTTATAGCCGGGAGACCCAGTACTTC. It encodes CASSYSRETQYF.

This clonotype was seen many times. This chain joins TRBV24-1 and TRBJ2-1; D unclear. V was shortened by 3 bases and J by 10 bases, with 9 bases between the two germline ends. Germline loops: CDR1 KGHDR, CDR2 SFDVKD. CDR3 length equals 12 residues. In nucleotides, the CDR3 is TGTGCCACCAGTGATGTGGACGGCGAGCAGTTCTTC. Translation: CATSDVDGEQFF.

The genes are TRBV10-1 and TRBJ2-7; D not certain. The CDR3 totals 15 residues. CDR1 is WNHNN, CDR2 SYGVQD, per germline (reference sequence). Trimming pared 2 bases from V and 6 bases from J, leaving 17 bases between. The CDR3 region has the DNA TGCGCCAGCAGTGAGGAGGTTTCGTTTATGACCGAGCAGTACTTC. Its protein is CASSEEVSFMTEQYF.

This sequence joins TRBV20-1 and TRBJ2-5, with 8 bases that match TRBD2. Germline assignment: CDR1 DFQATT and CDR2 SNEGSKA (reference sequence). J lost 2 bases, V lost 2 bases, and 1 base had no gene match. The CDR3 runs to 13 residues. CDR3 amino acids: CSARPGGQETQYF. DNA for the CDR3: TGCAGTGCTAGACCGGGGGGGCAAGAGACCCAGTACTTC.

The rearrangement joins TRBV6-1 to TRBJ2-1; the match to TRBD2 covers 9 bases. The CDR3 runs 14 residues. Germline V lookup: CDR1 MNHNS, CDR2 SASEGT. The trim removed 7 bases at V and 9 bases at J, leaving 10 bases unmatched. For the CDR3, the DNA is TGTGCCAGCATTCGGACTAGCGTGGGCGGTGAGCAGTTCTTC. It encodes CASIRTSVGGEQFF.

At least ten counts were recorded for this clonotype. The rearrangement joins TRBV7-8 to TRBJ1-1; D not resolved. Germline V gene data show CDR1 as SGHVS and CDR2 as FQNEAQ. The V and J ends lost 4 bases and 0 bases respectively, with 9 bases between them. The CDR3 extends over 14 amino acids. The CDR3 reads CASSSGTLNTEAFF. The CDR3 DNA is TGTGCCAGCAGCTCGGGTACGCTGAACACTGAAGCTTTCTTT.

This clonotype appeared once. This chain joins TRBV18 and TRBJ2-2, with D perhaps TRBD1 (7 bases). The CDR3 covers 17 residues. The V end lost 3 bases, the J end lost 0 bases, and 14 bases lay between the germline ends. From germline, CDR1 is KGHSH and CDR2 LQKENI. The CDR3 region has the DNA TGTGCCAGCTCACCGGCGACCAGGGGGGCGAACACCGGGGAGCTGTTTTTT. Translation: CASSPATRGANTGELFF.